This T cell receptor beta chain was captured in a study of T cells in localized non-small cell lung cancer. V was clipped by 4 bases and J by 5 bases, with 14 bases between them. Germline CDR1 and CDR2: SGDLS and YYNGEE. The CDR3 has 14 residues. The assay was immunoSEQ multiplex PCR, and TCRdb's table has in-frame clones only and misses some. The repertoire holds some 36,000 clones, with approximately 90% as singletons. Sample: peripheral blood mononuclear cells, taken before any cancer treatment. The V call is TRBV9, the J call TRBJ2-3, with unresolved D. The source is a male donor aged 60 or over with stage II lung adenocarcinoma. CDR3 loop: CASSPPNLGDTQYF. CDR3 coding DNA: TGTGCCAGCAGCCCGCCGAACCTGGGAGATACGCAGTATTTT.